This is a list of T cell receptor beta chains from one sample in a study of beta chain features in type 1 diabetes. Sequenced by immunoSEQ multiplex PCR; TCRdb stores in-frame clones only, minus some. The sample shows just over 450,000 clones, roughly 30% of them seen only once. The sample taken for sequencing was naive CD4+ T cells from blood. All receptors derive from a man between 18 and 29 years old in good health. CDR3s include the opening cysteine and the closing phenylalanine or tryptophan. D genes are given only for firm matches. Expanded clones get a size class; other rows say once, few or many, or leave the size out.

TRBV7-9	TRBD1	TRBJ2-7	-	TGTGCCAGCAGCTTGGAACAGGGGTCCGAGCAGTACTTC	CASSLEQGSEQYF
TRBV7-2	TRBD2	TRBJ2-5	few	TGTGCCAGCAGCCCCTGGGGGGGAGAGGCAGAGACCCAGTACTTC	CASSPWGGEAETQYF
TRBV30	-	TRBJ1-2	few	TGTGCCTGGAGTGTAGGGCAGGGATATGGCTACACCTTC	CAWSVGQGYGYTF
TRBV28	-	TRBJ1-5	-	TGTGCCAGCAGTTTCAACCGAAATCAGCCCCAGCATTTT	CASSFNRNQPQHF
TRBV5-1	TRBD1	TRBJ1-5	-	TGCGCCAGCAGCTTAACAGGGGATCAGCCCCAGCATTTT	CASSLTGDQPQHF
TRBV15	TRBD1	TRBJ2-2	few	TGTGCCACCAGCGCACAGGGGGCTACCGGGGAGCTGTTTTTT	CATSAQGATGELFF
TRBV29-1	-	TRBJ2-2	few	TGCAGTGCCGGGACATTGAACACCGGGGAGCTGTTTTTT	CSAGTLNTGELFF
TRBV18	-	TRBJ1-4	few	TGTGCCAGCTCTTATGCCCTGGCAACTAATGAAAAACTGTTTTTT	CASSYALATNEKLFF
TRBV29-1	-	TRBJ2-1	few	TGCAGCGTTGAAGATAACAGGGGGGGATCCTACAATGAGCAGTTCTTC	CSVEDNRGGSYNEQFF
TRBV7-2	-	TRBJ2-7	-	TGTGCCAGCAGCGCACGGTTCTCCTACGAGCAGTACTTC	CASSARFSYEQYF
TRBV4-1	-	TRBJ2-1	once	TGCGCCAGCAGTCGTATGGGGGACGAGCAGTTCTTC	CASSRMGDEQFF
TRBV4-2	-	TRBJ2-7	few	TGTGCCAGCAGCCCGTTAGTAGGAACTGAGGTGAACGAGCAGTACTTC	CASSPLVGTEVNEQYF
TRBV5-1	-	TRBJ2-7	-	TGCGCCAGCAGCTTGGAGTTGGGCATTTCCTACGAGCAGTACTTC	CASSLELGISYEQYF
TRBV6-5	-	TRBJ2-5	-	TGTGCCAGCAGTTACTCGGGGATTCAAGAGACCCAGTACTTC	CASSYSGIQETQYF
TRBV25-1	TRBD2	TRBJ2-1	-	TGTGCCAGCAGTGACCATTGGACTAGCGGGGGTGAGCAGTTCTTC	CASSDHWTSGGEQFF
TRBV18	TRBD2	TRBJ2-1	few	TGTGCCAGCTCACCAAGGCTAGCGGAACCCAATGAGCAGTTCTTC	CASSPRLAEPNEQFF
TRBV9	-	TRBJ2-3	-	TGTGCCAGCAGCTTCCGGGCCCCGCATGATACGCAGTATTTT	CASSFRAPHDTQYF
TRBV29-1	-	TRBJ1-4	-	TGCAGCGTTGGCAGGCGAGATGAAAAACTGTTTTTT	CSVGRRDEKLFF
TRBV30	-	TRBJ1-1	few	TGTGCCTTGGGGCTTCGGGACACTGAAGCTTTCTTT	CALGLRDTEAFF
TRBV7-2	TRBD1	TRBJ2-5	-	TGTGCCAGCAGCAGGGACAGGGCCCAAGAGACCCAGTACTTC	CASSRDRAQETQYF
TRBV7-9	TRBD2	TRBJ2-3	-	TGTGCCAGCAGCTTGGTCCCAGCGGGAGTAACGCAGTATTTT	CASSLVPAGVTQYF
TRBV7-9	-	TRBJ2-5	many	TGTGCCAGCAGCCCAAGCGGGACCCAGTACTTC	CASSPSGTQYF
TRBV30	TRBD2	TRBJ2-5	-	TGTGCCTGGGCCCGGGGGACTAGCGGGAGGGAAGAGACCCAGTACTTC	CAWARGTSGREETQYF
TRBV5-6	-	TRBJ2-1	-	TGTGCCAGCAGCATAAACCGCAATGAGCAGTTCTTC	CASSINRNEQFF
TRBV29-1	-	TRBJ1-2	-	TGCAGCGTTGAAGGTCCCTATGGCTACACCTTC	CSVEGPYGYTF
TRBV28	-	TRBJ1-5	-	TGTGCCAGCAGTCGACCAGGGAGTCAGCCCCAGCATTTT	CASSRPGSQPQHF
TRBV7-9	-	TRBJ2-1	few	TGTGCCAGCAAAGTGGGGGGAGGTGGTTACAATGAGCAGTTCTTC	CASKVGGGGYNEQFF
TRBV2	-	TRBJ2-5	-	TGTGCCAGCAGTGAAGGGACCGGGACACCTGAGGGAGAGACCCAGTACTTC	CASSEGTGTPEGETQYF
TRBV19	-	TRBJ2-4	-	TGTGCCAGTAGTATAGGGGTGGGCGTCAAAAACATTCAGTACTTC	CASSIGVGVKNIQYF
TRBV30	-	TRBJ1-5	-	TGTGCCTGGAGTGGAGCAGGGATTAGCAATCAGCCCCAGCATTTT	CAWSGAGISNQPQHF
TRBV27	TRBD1	TRBJ2-7	few	TGTGCCAGCAGTTCCTCCAGGGGGCCCTACGAGCAGTACTTC	CASSSSRGPYEQYF
TRBV30	TRBD2	TRBJ2-1	few	TGTGCCCTGTCGCGACGGACTAGCGGGAGGTCCCCCTACAATGAGCAGTTCTTC	CALSRRTSGRSPYNEQFF
TRBV19	TRBD2	TRBJ2-1	-	TGTGCCAGTAGTGCAAGGACTAGCGGGAGGGCCCACAATGAGCAGTTCTTC	CASSARTSGRAHNEQFF
TRBV4-3	-	TRBJ1-2	-	TGCGCCAGCAGCCAATCAAACTATGGCTACACCTTC	CASSQSNYGYTF
TRBV7-2	-	TRBJ2-4	few	TGTGCCAGCAGCTTCGGTGGAGGAAACATTCAGTACTTC	CASSFGGGNIQYF
TRBV2	-	TRBJ1-4	-	TGTGCCAGCATCAGGGACTGGAATGAAAAACTGTTTTTT	CASIRDWNEKLFF
TRBV5-1	-	TRBJ2-7	-	TGCGCCAGCAGCTTGGTTCCGGGAGTGGGCCACGAGCAGTACTTC	CASSLVPGVGHEQYF
TRBV25-1	-	TRBJ2-3	few	TGTGCCAGCAGTGCTAGCGCGCGCATAGATACGCAGTATTTT	CASSASARIDTQYF
TRBV5-1	TRBD2	TRBJ2-1	-	TGCGCCAGCAGCTTGGTTGATAGCGGGAGTGGTAGCAATGAGCAGTTCTTC	CASSLVDSGSGSNEQFF
TRBV30	-	TRBJ2-7	-	TGTGCCTTGCGCGATTGGGACTCGGGGGCCTACGAGCAGTACTTC	CALRDWDSGAYEQYF
TRBV11-2	TRBD1	TRBJ2-2	few	TGTGCCAGCAGCGGCCGGACAGGGGATAGCACCGGGGAGCTGTTTTTT	CASSGRTGDSTGELFF
TRBV7-9	-	TRBJ2-7	few	TGTGCCAGCAGCCACCTTTCTGGGCCTGGGCCCTACGAGCAGTACTTC	CASSHLSGPGPYEQYF
TRBV10-3	TRBD1	TRBJ2-7	-	TGTGCCACCACAGGGGGCGCGGGGTCCTACGAGCAGTACTTC	CATTGGAGSYEQYF
TRBV23-1	TRBD1	TRBJ2-3	-	TGCGCCAGCCGCCCCCCAGGACAGGAAGACACAGATACGCAGTATTTT	CASRPPGQEDTDTQYF
TRBV28	TRBD1	TRBJ2-3	-	TGTGCCAGCAGCCCTTACAGGGGGCGTACAGATACGCAGTATTTT	CASSPYRGRTDTQYF
TRBV11-2	-	TRBJ1-1	-	TGTGCCAGCACCCCGGGCAGTGAAGCTTTCTTT	CASTPGSEAFF